The clone carrying this T cell receptor beta chain was counted once. The data originate from a study of blood T cell repertoires in COVID-19. Sequencing used immunoSEQ multiplex PCR; TCRdb keeps in-frame clones, though not all of them. This table has some 430,000 clones, less than 95% appearing once. The CDR3 length is 14 residues. V was clipped by 4 bases and J by 2 bases; unmatched bases: 3. Germline-derived CDR1 and CDR2 are LNHDA and SQIVND (reference sequence). The rearrangement uses TRBV19 and TRBJ2-3; TRBD2 matches 7 bases. The TCR originated in a man aged 18 to 29 who had recovered from COVID-19. Sequences were obtained from PBMCs or T cells enriched from blood (not recorded which). CDR3 DNA: TGTGCCAGTAGTAAAGCGGGGTCCACAGATACGCAGTATTTT. Its protein is CASSKAGSTDTQYF.